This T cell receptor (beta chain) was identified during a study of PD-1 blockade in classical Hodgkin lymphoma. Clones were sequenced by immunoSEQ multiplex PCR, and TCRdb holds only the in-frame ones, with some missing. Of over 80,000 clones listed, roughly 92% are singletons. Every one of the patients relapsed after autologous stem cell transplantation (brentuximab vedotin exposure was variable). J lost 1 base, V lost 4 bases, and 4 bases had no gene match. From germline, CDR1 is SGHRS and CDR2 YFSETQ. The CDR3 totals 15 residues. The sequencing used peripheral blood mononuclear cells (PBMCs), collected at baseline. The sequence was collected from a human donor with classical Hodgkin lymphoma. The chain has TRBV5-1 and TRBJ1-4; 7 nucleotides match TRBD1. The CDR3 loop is CASSRNRGTNEKLFF. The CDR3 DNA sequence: TGCGCCAGCAGCCGGAACAGGGGAACTAATGAAAAACTGTTTTTT.